The sequence of this T cell receptor beta chain was determined in a study of shared clonotypes between healthy human individuals. Germline assignment: CDR1 SGDLS and CDR2 YYNGEE. This CDR3 has 17 amino acids. V was cut by 0 bases and J by 2 bases, with 14 bases left in between. Profiling relied on immunoSEQ multiplex PCR, and the TCRdb table lists in-frame clones only, not all of them. The sample includes over 2 million clones, roughly 94% of them seen just once. Naive CD8 cells, CD45RO-negative and positively selected for CCR7, excluded terminally differentiated effector memory CD45RA+ cells. HIV-negative, healthy adults without recent acute infections or vaccinations were the donors. Each donor was a Caucasian adult residing in Nashville, Tennessee.

The material sequenced was naive CD8+ T cells sorted from blood. This chain uses TRBV9 with TRBJ2-2, with a tentative D call TRBD2 (6 bases). The TCR was taken from a man between 18 and 35 years old in good health. This chain's CDR3 is CASSVGATGLNTGELFF. Here the CDR3 DNA reads TGTGCCAGCAGCGTAGGGGCTACAGGACTAAACACCGGGGAGCTGTTTTTT.